Detailed here is one TCR beta chain. Profiled with immunoSEQ multiplex PCR; TCRdb holds only in-frame clones, not every one. This table holds about 150,000 clones, 82% found once. The data originate from a study of blood T cell repertoires in COVID-19. Study in general: Samples came from the United States, Italy and Spain, spanning acute and convalescent COVID-19.

Germline CDR1 is MNHNS and CDR2 is SASEGT. V lost 6 bases, J lost 7 bases, and 10 bases stayed unmatched. This CDR3 spans 16 amino acids. Sequencing was performed on peripheral blood. The gene calls are TRBV6-1 and TRBJ2-2; 11 nucleotides align to TRBD2. The TCR sequence derives from a woman older than 75 with active or convalescent COVID-19. This CDR3 is CASRELPGTSGGELFF. For the CDR3, the DNA is TGTGCCAGCAGGGAACTACCCGGGACTAGCGGCGGGGAGCTGTTTTTT.